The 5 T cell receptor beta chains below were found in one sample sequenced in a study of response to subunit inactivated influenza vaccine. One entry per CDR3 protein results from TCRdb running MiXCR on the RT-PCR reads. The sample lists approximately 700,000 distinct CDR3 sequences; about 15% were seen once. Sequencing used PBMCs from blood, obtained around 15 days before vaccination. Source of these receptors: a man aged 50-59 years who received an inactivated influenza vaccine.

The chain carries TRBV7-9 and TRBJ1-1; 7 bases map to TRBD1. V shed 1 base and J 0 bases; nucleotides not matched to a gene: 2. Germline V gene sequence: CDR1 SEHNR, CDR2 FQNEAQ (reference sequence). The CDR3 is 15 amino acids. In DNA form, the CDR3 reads TGTGCCAGCAGCTTAGAGGGGGCCTTGAACACTGAAGCTTTCTTT. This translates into CASSLEGALNTEAFF.

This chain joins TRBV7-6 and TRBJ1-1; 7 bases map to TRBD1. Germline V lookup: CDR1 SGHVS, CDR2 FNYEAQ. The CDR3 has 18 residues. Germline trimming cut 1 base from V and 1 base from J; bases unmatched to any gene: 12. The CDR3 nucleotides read TGTGCCAGCAGCTTAGACACAGGGGCCCTCGGGAGGAACACTGAAGCTTTCTTT. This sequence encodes CASSLDTGALGRNTEAFF.

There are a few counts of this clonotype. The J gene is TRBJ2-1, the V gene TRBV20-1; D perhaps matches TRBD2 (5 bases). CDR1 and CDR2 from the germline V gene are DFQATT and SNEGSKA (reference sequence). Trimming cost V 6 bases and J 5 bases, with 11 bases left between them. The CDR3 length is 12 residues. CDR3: CSAGEGDNEQFF. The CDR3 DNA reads TGCAGTGCAGGCGAGGGCGACAATGAGCAGTTCTTC.

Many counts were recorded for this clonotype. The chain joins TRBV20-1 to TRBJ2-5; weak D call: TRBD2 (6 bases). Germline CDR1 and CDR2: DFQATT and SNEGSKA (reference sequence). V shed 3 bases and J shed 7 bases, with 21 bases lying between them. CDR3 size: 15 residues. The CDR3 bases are TGCAGTGCTAGTGGTGGTAGCGGCCTCCGGGGGACCCAGTACTTC. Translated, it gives CSASGGSGLRGTQYF.

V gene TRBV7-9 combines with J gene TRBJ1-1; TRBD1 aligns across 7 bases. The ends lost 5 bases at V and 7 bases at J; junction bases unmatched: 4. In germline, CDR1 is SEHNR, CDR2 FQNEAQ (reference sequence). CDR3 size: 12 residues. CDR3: CASSMGTDEAFF. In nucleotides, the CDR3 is TGTGCCAGCAGCATGGGGACAGATGAAGCTTTCTTT.